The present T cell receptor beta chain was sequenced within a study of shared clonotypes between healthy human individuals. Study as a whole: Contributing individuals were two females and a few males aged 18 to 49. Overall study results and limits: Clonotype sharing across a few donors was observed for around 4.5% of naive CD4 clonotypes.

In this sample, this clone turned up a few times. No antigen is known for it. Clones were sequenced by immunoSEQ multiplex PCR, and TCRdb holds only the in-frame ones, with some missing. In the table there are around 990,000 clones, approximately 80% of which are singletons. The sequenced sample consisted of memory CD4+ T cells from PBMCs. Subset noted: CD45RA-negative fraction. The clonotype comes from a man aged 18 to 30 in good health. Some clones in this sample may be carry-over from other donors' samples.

The CDR3 nucleotides are TGCGCCAGCAGCCCGACTAGCGGTAGCTCTGGGGCCAACGTCCTGACTTTC. Translated: CASSPTSGSSGANVLTF. The chain uses TRBV5-1 and TRBJ2-6, with 9 positions matching TRBD2. CDR3 length equals 17 residues. The V and J ends lost 4 bases and 0 bases, in that order; junction bases with no gene match: 5. The germline CDR1 and CDR2 sequences are SGHRS and YFSETQ.